Listed below are T cell receptor beta chains from one sample, sequenced in a study of blood T cell repertoires in COVID-19. Using immunoSEQ multiplex PCR, the repertoire was profiled, and TCRdb retains in-frame clones only, with some absent. The table records about 170,000 clones, 70% to 85% of them present only once. Source material: PBMCs or T cells enriched from blood (not recorded which). These receptors were taken from a middle-aged man who had recovered from COVID-19. CDR3s include the opening cysteine and the closing phenylalanine or tryptophan. The D gene is left open where the match is weak. Part of the rows lack a size; the others show once, few, many or a class for expanded clones.

j_call v_call clone_size d_call cdr3_nt cdr3_aa
TRBJ1-3 TRBV5-6 . TRBD1 TGTGCCAGCAGTCTGGGACAGGGGAGGTCCCCTGGAAACACCATATATTTT CASSLGQGRSPGNTIYF
TRBJ1-5 TRBV12-3/TRBV12-4 . TRBD1 TGTGCCAGCTCGGCCAGGGGGTATCAGCCCCAGCATTTT CASSARGYQPQHF
TRBJ1-1 TRBV6-5 once . TGTGCCAGCAGACAGGGAGTTTGGGACACTGAAGCTTTCTTT CASRQGVWDTEAFF
TRBJ1-2 TRBV18 . . TGTGCCAGCTCAGGAACCGGGACATTTATGGATGGCTACACCTTC CASSGTGTFMDGYTF
TRBJ1-1 TRBV12-5 . . TGTGCTAGTGGCCTGGGAGTTTCAGGGAACACTGAAGCTTTCTTT CASGLGVSGNTEAFF
TRBJ2-3 TRBV5-4 . . TGTGCCAGCAGCTTGGGGGGGGGCCAAACAGATACGCAGTATTTT CASSLGGGQTDTQYF
TRBJ1-1 TRBV30 . . TGTGCCTGGGTCATGGGAGGAAACACTGAAGCTTTCTTT CAWVMGGNTEAFF
TRBJ2-5 TRBV5-8 . TRBD1 TGTGCCAGCAGCGAGGGACAGCGGGAGACCCAGTACTTC CASSEGQRETQYF
TRBJ2-3 TRBV28 once TRBD1 TGTGCCAGCCATGGACAGGGGGCAGATACGCAGTATTTT CASHGQGADTQYF
TRBJ1-5 TRBV4-2 . . TGTGCCAGCAGCCAAGTCCCCTCGCGGCGCACGGAGCGGCATAGCAATCAGCCCCAGCATTTT CASSQVPSRRTERHSNQPQHF
TRBJ2-5 TRBV5-5 . . TGTGCCAGCAGCTTGCAGGAGACCCAGTACTTC CASSLQETQYF
TRBJ1-4 TRBV2 few TRBD1 TGTGCCAGCAGTGAGCAATCAGGGGGGAATGAAAAACTGTTTTTT CASSEQSGGNEKLFF
TRBJ1-2 TRBV10-2 . . TGCGCCAGCAAACCCGGGTCTACTTATGGCTACACCTTC CASKPGSTYGYTF
TRBJ1-4 TRBV7-9 . TRBD1 TGTGCCAGCAGCAGGGGGCAGGGTCATGAAAAACTGTTTTTT CASSRGQGHEKLFF
TRBJ1-5 TRBV5-1 . . TGCGCCAGCAGCCCGGGCCGGGGAACAAATCAGCCCCAGCATTTT CASSPGRGTNQPQHF
TRBJ1-1 TRBV28 . TRBD1 TGTGCCAGCAGTTTAGAGGACAGGGGCACTGAAGCTTTCTTT CASSLEDRGTEAFF